This T cell receptor (beta chain) was obtained from a study of response to subunit inactivated influenza vaccine. Looked up from germline, CDR1 is SGHTA and CDR2 is FQGNSA. The CDR3 is 15 residues long. The junction had 5 bases not matched to a gene; V was cut back by 4 bases and J by 7 bases. TCRdb processed the RT-PCR reads anew with MiXCR; each CDR3 protein has one entry. The profile shows 800,000 or so distinct CDR3 sequences, 21% of them singletons. As for this clonotype: Its antigen is unknown.

Notes on the study in general: T cells newly recruited by each seasonal influenza vaccination are few, the authors suggested.

The clonotype comes from a man aged 45-65 years who received an inactivated influenza vaccine. The specimen comprised PBMCs from blood, sampled 4 to 6 days after vaccination. This chain uses TRBV7-2 with TRBJ2-1; 12 positions match TRBD2. The CDR3 DNA reads as TGTGCCAGCAGCTCCGGGACTAGCGGGTGGAATGAGCAGTTCTTC. Translated, it gives CASSSGTSGWNEQFF.